This T cell receptor beta chain is drawn from a study of cytomegalovirus exposure and HLA in healthy donors. Study-level results: About 87% or about 30% of the time was how often most TCR beta V segments were productive, according to an earlier analysis.

V lost 2 bases and J lost 2; bases outside the gene matches: 13. CDR1 GTSNPN and CDR2 SVGIG come from the germline V gene (reference sequence). CDR3 length equals 19 residues. Of note for this clone: Its antigen is still unknown.

The PCR ran on 60 Vbeta and 13 Jbeta primers. Using immunoSEQ multiplex PCR, the repertoire was profiled, and TCRdb retains in-frame clones only, with some absent. In the table there are some 95,000 clones, roughly 71% of which are singletons. The sequencing sample was made of PBMCs. The rearrangement uses TRBV30 and TRBJ2-3, with TRBD2 identical over 13 bases. This TCR was recovered from a woman between 35 and 50 years old in good health and CMV-seronegative. CDR3 sequence (DNA): TGTGCCTGGAGTATTTTTACTAGCGGGGGGGCTTTTTTCACAGATACGCAGTATTTT. Amino acids: CAWSIFTSGGAFFTDTQYF.